Here is one TCR beta chain with its context. What it binds is unknown. Time point meaning: peripheral blood 6 weeks after treatment start. The data are from a study of PD-L1 blockade in urothelial cancer. As for the study in general: Previous chemotherapy exposure amounted to 0 to 3 regimens for patients. There were a median of approximately 150,000 T cells in blood samples.

Using immunoSEQ multiplex PCR, the repertoire was profiled, and TCRdb retains in-frame clones only, with some absent. The sample lists 25,000 to 30,000 clones, about 79% seen once, with about 3% in the top ten. Regarding the study as a whole: Pretreatment TCR clonality in blood under the median foretold superior survival.

The receptor's source is a man between 65 and 85 years old with urothelial cancer. Sample: PBMCs, taken around atezolizumab (anti-PD-L1) treatment.

Written as DNA, the CDR3 is TGCGCCAGCAGCTCGGGTTCGAACACTGAAGCTTTCTTT. This encodes CASSSGSNTEAFF. This rearrangement joins TRBV5-1 to TRBJ1-1; D gene ambiguous. Looked up from germline, CDR1 is SGHRS and CDR2 is YFSETQ. The CDR3 runs 13 residues. Trimming shortened V by 3 bases and J by 1 base, and 7 bases separated the two germline ends.